This TCR beta chain was found in a study of neurological immune-mediated disorders. The sample's time point: longitudinal time-point 3. The unsorted libraries were prepared from 2 million PBMCs (stored at -80 C). TCRdb re-analysed the 5' RACE reads in MiXCR, keeping a single row per CDR3 protein. The profile covers around 42,000 distinct CDR3 sequences, with about 13% appearing a single time and over 9.5% taken by the ten largest. CDR1 MNHNS and CDR2 SASEGT come from the germline V gene. The CDR3 is 16 amino acids. V was clipped by 1 base and J by 0 bases; unmatched bases: 3. This clonotype was seen at least ten times. Its target is not known. Study-wide points: Whereas HTLV-1-associated myelopathy showed the most TCR clonal expansion, multiple sclerosis showed the least, with levels below those of healthy controls.

The sample comprised PBMCs. The J gene is TRBJ1-1, the V gene TRBV6-1, with 9 positions matching TRBD1. The sequence was collected from a man younger than 40 in good health. CDR3 sequence reads: CASSEVQGAMNTEAFF. The CDR3 DNA is TGTGCCAGCAGTGAAGTACAGGGGGCTATGAACACTGAAGCTTTCTTT.